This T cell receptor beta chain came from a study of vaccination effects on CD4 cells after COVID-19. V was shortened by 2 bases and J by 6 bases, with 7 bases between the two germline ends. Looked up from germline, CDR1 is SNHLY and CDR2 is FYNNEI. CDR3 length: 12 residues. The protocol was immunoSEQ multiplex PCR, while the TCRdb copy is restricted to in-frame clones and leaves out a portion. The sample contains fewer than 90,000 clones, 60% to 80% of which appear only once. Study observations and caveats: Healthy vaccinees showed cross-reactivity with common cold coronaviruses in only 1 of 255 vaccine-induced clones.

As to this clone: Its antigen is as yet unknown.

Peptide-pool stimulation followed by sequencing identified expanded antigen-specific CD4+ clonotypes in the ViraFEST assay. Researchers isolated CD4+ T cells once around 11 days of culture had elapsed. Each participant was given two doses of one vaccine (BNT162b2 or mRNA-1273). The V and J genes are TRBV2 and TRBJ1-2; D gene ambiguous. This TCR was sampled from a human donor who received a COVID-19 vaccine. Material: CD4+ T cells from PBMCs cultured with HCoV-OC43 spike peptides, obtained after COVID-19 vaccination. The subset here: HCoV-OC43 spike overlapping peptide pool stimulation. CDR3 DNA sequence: TGTGCCAGCAGTGAATGGCCTCATGGCTACACCTTC. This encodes CASSEWPHGYTF.